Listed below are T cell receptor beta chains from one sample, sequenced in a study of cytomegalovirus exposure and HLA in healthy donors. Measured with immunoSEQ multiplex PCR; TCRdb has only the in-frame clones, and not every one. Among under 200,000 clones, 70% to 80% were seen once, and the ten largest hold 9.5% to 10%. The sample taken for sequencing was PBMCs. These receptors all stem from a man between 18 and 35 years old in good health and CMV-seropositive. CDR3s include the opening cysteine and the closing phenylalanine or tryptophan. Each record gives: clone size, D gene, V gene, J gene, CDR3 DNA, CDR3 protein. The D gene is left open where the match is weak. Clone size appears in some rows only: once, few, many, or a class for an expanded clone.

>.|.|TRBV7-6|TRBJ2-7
TGTGCCAGCAGCCAGGACAGAGGACGAGAGCAGTACTTC
CASSQDRGREQYF
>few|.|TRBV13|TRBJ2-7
TGTGCCAGCAGCTCCAACAGGGCTTCCTACGAGCAGTACTTC
CASSSNRASYEQYF
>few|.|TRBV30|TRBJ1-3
TGTGCCTGGAGCAGGGGAATATCTGGAAACACCATATATTTT
CAWSRGISGNTIYF
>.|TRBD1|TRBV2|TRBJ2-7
TGTGCCAGCAGGGAAGTCCGGGACAGAACCTACGAGCAGTACTTC
CASREVRDRTYEQYF
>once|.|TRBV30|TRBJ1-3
TGTGCCTGGAGCCCCGACAGCTCCTCTGGAAACACCATATATTTT
CAWSPDSSSGNTIYF
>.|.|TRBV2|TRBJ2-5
TGTGCCAGCAGTGAAGAGGCGGTGGAGACCCAGTACTTC
CASSEEAVETQYF
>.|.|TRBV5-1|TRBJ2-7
TGCGCCAGCAGACCGTTTAGCTCCTACGAGCAGTACTTC
CASRPFSSYEQYF
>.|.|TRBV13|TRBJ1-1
TGTGCCAGCAGCTCCGGAGGGAACACTGAAGCTTTCTTT
CASSSGGNTEAFF
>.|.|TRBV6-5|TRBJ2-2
TGTGCCAGCATCAAGCCAGGGGTCGGGGAGCTGTTTTTT
CASIKPGVGELFF
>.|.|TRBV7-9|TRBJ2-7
TGTGCCAGCAGCGGCTTGACAGCCTCGAGCTCCTACGAGCAGTACTTC
CASSGLTASSSYEQYF
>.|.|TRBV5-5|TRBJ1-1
TGTGCCAGCAGCTTGGACAGGGACACTGAAGCTTTCTTT
CASSLDRDTEAFF
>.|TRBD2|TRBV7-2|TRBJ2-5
TGTGCCAGCAGCTTATACCCCCCTAGCGGGAGTGGAGAGACCCAGTACTTC
CASSLYPPSGSGETQYF
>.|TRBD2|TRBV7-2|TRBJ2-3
TGTGCCAGCAGCTCCCGCCCCCCGGGAGCGGGGACAGATACGCAGTATTTT
CASSSRPPGAGTDTQYF
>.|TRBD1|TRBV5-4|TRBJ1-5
TGTGCCAGCAGCTTGGCGGGACAGGGTGACAATCAGCCCCAGCATTTT
CASSLAGQGDNQPQHF
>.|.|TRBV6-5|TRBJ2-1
TGTGCCAGCAGTTACTCGCGGCGGGGGCCATACAATGAGCAGTTCTTC
CASSYSRRGPYNEQFF
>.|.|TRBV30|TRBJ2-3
TGTGCCTTCCTTAGGGGTTCCGAAGATACGCAGTATTTT
CAFLRGSEDTQYF
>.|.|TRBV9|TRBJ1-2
TGTGCCAGCAGCGTCGAGTTGGGGGGTAACTATGGCTACACCTTC
CASSVELGGNYGYTF
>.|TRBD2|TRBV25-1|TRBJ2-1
TGTGCCAGCAGTGACCCCAGAGACCGGACTAGCGGGGCGGGTGAGCAGTTCTTC
CASSDPRDRTSGAGEQFF
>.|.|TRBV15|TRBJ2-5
TGTGCCACCAGCAGAGGTGCAGGGCCCGAGACCCAGTACTTC
CATSRGAGPETQYF
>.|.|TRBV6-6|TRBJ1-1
TGTGCCACTACGGGGGGGGTGAACACTGAAGCTTTCTTT
CATTGGVNTEAFF
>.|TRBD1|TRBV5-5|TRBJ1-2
TGTGCCAGCAGCCTGACAGGGGACAACTATGGCTACACCTTC
CASSLTGDNYGYTF
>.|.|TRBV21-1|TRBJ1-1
TGTGCCAGCAGCGCCGACAGGGGGCTGGTTTCGGACACTGAAGCTTTCTTT
CASSADRGLVSDTEAFF
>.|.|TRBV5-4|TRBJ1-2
TGTGCCAGCAGCTCCCCTAGAGGGATTCTTGGCTACACCTTC
CASSSPRGILGYTF
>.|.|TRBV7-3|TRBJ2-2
TGTGCCAGCAGCCCCATAGCAGGGCGGACCACCGGGGAGCTGTTTTTT
CASSPIAGRTTGELFF
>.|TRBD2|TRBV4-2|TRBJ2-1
TGTGCCAGCAGCCAAGACAGGCTAGCGGGAGGGATTTTGAACAACAATGAGCAGTTCTTC
CASSQDRLAGGILNNNEQFF
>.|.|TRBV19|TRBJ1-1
TGTGCCAGTAGTATAAATCCGGCCCGCTTATTGAGGGTAAACACTGAAGCTTTCTTT
CASSINPARLLRVNTEAFF
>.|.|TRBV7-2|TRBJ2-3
TGTGCCAGCAGCTCCAGGACAGATACGCAGTATTTT
CASSSRTDTQYF
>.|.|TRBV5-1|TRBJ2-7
TGCGCCAGCAGCTTGGACTCCCCTTACGAGCAGTACTTC
CASSLDSPYEQYF
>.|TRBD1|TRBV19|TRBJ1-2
TGTGCCAGTACCCCGACAGGGGGCGGCTACACCTTC
CASTPTGGGYTF
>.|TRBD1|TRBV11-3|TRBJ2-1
TGTGCCAGCAGCTTGGGACAGGGCAGTTTGTATGAGCAGTTCTTC
CASSLGQGSLYEQFF
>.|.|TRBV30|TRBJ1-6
TGTGCCTCCACCCCCAGGTTAACCTATAATTCACCCCTCCACTTT
CASTPRLTYNSPLHF
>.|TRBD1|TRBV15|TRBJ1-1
TGTGCCACCAGCAGAGATAGTCGGTGGGCAGGGGGCCCGAACACTGAAGCTTTCTTT
CATSRDSRWAGGPNTEAFF
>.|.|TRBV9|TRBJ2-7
TGTGCCAGCAGCGCCGGCAGGGCCCTACCTAACGAGCAGTACTTC
CASSAGRALPNEQYF
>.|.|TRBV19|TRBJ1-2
TGTGCCAGTCGATTTAGGGGCAACTATGGCTACACCTTC
CASRFRGNYGYTF
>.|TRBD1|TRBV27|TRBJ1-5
TGTGCCAGCAGTTTATCTACAGGGGGCATCCAGCCCCAGCATTTT
CASSLSTGGIQPQHF
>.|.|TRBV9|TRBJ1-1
TGTGCCAGCACCCCGGGAAAACTGGTTGACACTGAAGCTTTCTTT
CASTPGKLVDTEAFF
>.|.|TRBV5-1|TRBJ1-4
TGCGCCAGCAGCTTCGGACACGATAATGAAAAACTGTTTTTT
CASSFGHDNEKLFF
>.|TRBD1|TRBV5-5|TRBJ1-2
TGTGCCAGCAGCTTGAAGTTTGGGCGGGACAGGGAATCGACCAACTATGGCTATACCTTC
CASSLKFGRDRESTNYGYTF
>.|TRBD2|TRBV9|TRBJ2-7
TGTGCCAGCAGCGGCGGGACTAGCGGTTCCTACGAGCAGTACTTC
CASSGGTSGSYEQYF
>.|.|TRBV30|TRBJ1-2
TGTGCCTGGAGTGTAGGGACACGGATCGGGATGAGCTACACCTTC
CAWSVGTRIGMSYTF
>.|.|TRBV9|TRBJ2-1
TGTGCCAGCAGCTCGCGGGCCGAGCGGGCCGCGGGGCAGTTCTTC
CASSSRAERAAGQFF
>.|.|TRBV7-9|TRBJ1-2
TGTTCCAGCAGCGCGAGCTATGGCTACACCTTC
CSSSASYGYTF
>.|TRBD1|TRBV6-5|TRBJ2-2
TGTGCCAGCAGTTACCCGGGACAGGGAGCCGGGGAGCTGTTTTTT
CASSYPGQGAGELFF
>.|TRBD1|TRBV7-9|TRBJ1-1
TGTGCCAGCACCAGGGACAGGGTGACTGAAGCTTTCTTT
CASTRDRVTEAFF
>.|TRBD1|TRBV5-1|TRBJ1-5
TGCGCCAGCAGCTTGGGGACAGGGGGCGCGGATCAGCCCCAGCATTTT
CASSLGTGGADQPQHF
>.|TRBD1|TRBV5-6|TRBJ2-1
TGTGCCAGCAGCCTGGCAGGGGGCTCTGGGATGGAGCAGTTCTTC
CASSLAGGSGMEQFF
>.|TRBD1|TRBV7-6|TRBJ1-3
TGTGCCAGCAGCTTAGGGTACGGGACAGGTGGAAACACCATATATTTT
CASSLGYGTGGNTIYF
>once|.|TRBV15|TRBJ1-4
TGTGCCACCAGCAGAGATCCGGGGAGAACTAATGAAAAACTGTTTTTT
CATSRDPGRTNEKLFF
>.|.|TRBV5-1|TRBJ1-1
TGCGCCAGCAGCTTGACGGAGACCTCTTTTGAAGCTTTCTTT
CASSLTETSFEAFF
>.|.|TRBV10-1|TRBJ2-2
TGCGCCAGCAGTGAGTTCGGGGGGGAGCTGTTTTTT
CASSEFGGELFF
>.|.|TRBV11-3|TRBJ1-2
TGTGCCACCAATTATCCAGGGGACTATGGCTACACCTTC
CATNYPGDYGYTF
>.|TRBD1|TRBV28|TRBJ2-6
TGTGCCAGCAGTTTACCAGGGGGCTCTGGGGCCAACGGCCTGACTTTC
CASSLPGGSGANGLTF